The 30 T cell receptor beta chains given below trace back to one sample, sequenced in a study of shared clonotypes between healthy human individuals. Method: immunoSEQ multiplex PCR; TCRdb's copy keeps in-frame clones and lacks some. Among fewer than 1 million clones listed, approximately 97% were seen once. Naive CD8 cells lacked CD45RO and underwent positive selection for CCR7, leaving out terminally differentiated effector memory CD45RA+ cells. The specimen sequenced was naive CD8+ T cells sorted from blood. The receptors here all came from a man aged 25 to 40 in good health.

The V gene is TRBV7-9, the J gene TRBJ2-5; maybe TRBD1 (6 bases). V dropped 5 bases and J dropped 1 base, with 14 bases sitting between them. The germline V gene has CDR1 SEHNR and CDR2 FQNEAQ (reference sequence). The CDR3 has 15 residues. CDR3 residues: CASSLRGQGQETQYF. In DNA, the CDR3 is TGTGCCAGCAGCCTCAGGGGACAAGGCCAAGAGACCCAGTACTTC.

J is TRBJ2-7 and V is TRBV14; D possibly matches TRBD1 or TRBD2 (5 bases each). The V end lost 3 bases, the J end lost 3 bases, and 24 bases lay between the germline ends. From germline, CDR1 is SGHDN and CDR2 FVKESK. The CDR3 is made up of 18 amino acids. The CDR3 sequence: CASSHGPLVQGRYYEQYF. Here the CDR3 DNA reads TGTGCCAGCAGCCATGGACCTTTGGTTCAGGGACGATACTACGAGCAGTACTTC.

V and J are TRBV27 and TRBJ2-3, with TRBD2 identical over 9 bases. CDR1 is MNHEY and CDR2 is SMNVEV in the germline V gene (reference sequence). The V and J ends lost 5 bases and 2 bases, in that order; junction bases with no gene match: 5. The length of the CDR3 is 15 residues. CDR3 DNA: TGTGCCAGCAGTATACTAGCGGGTTCCACAGATACGCAGTATTTT. Translated: CASSILAGSTDTQYF.

The chain employs TRBV11-2 and TRBJ2-1; D is possibly TRBD1 (6 bases). The CDR3 runs 13 residues. The V gene lost 4 bases and the J gene lost 9 bases, with 13 bases spanning the gap. Germline V CDR1 and CDR2: SGHAT, FQNNGV. CDR3 amino acids: CASSSPGVIEQFF. The CDR3 DNA follows: TGTGCCAGCAGCTCCCCAGGGGTGATTGAGCAGTTCTTC. Combining the CDR3 with reference TRBV11-2 and TRBJ2-1 gives the whole variable domain EAGVAQSPRYKIIEKRQSVAFWCNPISGHATLYWYQQILGQGPKLLIQFQNNGVVDDSQLPKDRFSAERLKGVDSTLKIQPAKLEDSAVYLCASSSPGVIEQFFGPGTRLTVL.

The rearrangement uses TRBV5-7 and TRBJ2-7; 7 bases fit TRBD1. TRBV5-7 is labeled an ORF, and its function is uncertain. V lost 4 bases to trimming and J lost 1 base; unmatched junction nucleotides: 5. The CDR3 contains 14 residues. The CDR3 here is CASSDRVRSYEQYF. The CDR3 coding sequence is TGTGCCAGCAGCGACAGGGTTAGATCCTACGAGCAGTACTTC.

V gene TRBV2 combines with J gene TRBJ1-5; 9 bases are a match to TRBD1. The CDR3 sequence is 14 residues long. Germline V gene data show CDR1 as SNHLY and CDR2 as FYNNEI. V lost 8 bases to trimming and J lost 4 bases; unmatched junction nucleotides: 6. DNA for the CDR3: TGTGCCAGCGTGGGACAGGGTTCTAATCAGCCCCAGCATTTT. This codes for CASVGQGSNQPQHF.

The chain uses TRBV15 and TRBJ2-2, with D maybe TRBD2 (6 bases). The germline CDR1 and CDR2 sequences are LNHNV and YYDKDF (reference sequence). CDR3 size: 16 residues. Trimming left V 5 bases short and J 0 bases short, with 13 bases between. The CDR3 DNA reads TGTGCCACCAGCGGAGGGCAGACTGCGAACACCGGGGAGCTGTTTTTT. As protein: CATSGGQTANTGELFF.

The J gene is TRBJ2-1, the V gene TRBV7-9; D not certain. V shed 4 bases and J shed 5 bases, with 15 bases lying between them. The germline gives CDR1 SEHNR, CDR2 FQNEAQ (reference sequence). This CDR3 spans 15 amino acids. CDR3 nucleotides: TGTGCCAGCAGCTCAGTGCGAAAAGGTCACAATGAGCAGTTCTTC. Translation gives CASSSVRKGHNEQFF.

The CDR3 nucleotides read TGTGCCAGCAGCGTAGCGGCAGGGGCCACAGATACGCAGTATTTT. Residues: CASSVAAGATDTQYF. The chain is built from TRBV9 and TRBJ2-3; a possible D gene is TRBD1 (6 bases). Germline CDR1 is SGDLS and CDR2 is YYNGEE. This CDR3 contains 15 residues. The V end lost 0 bases, the J end lost 2 bases, and 10 bases lay between the germline ends. Full variable domain (missing parts from reference TRBV9 and TRBJ2-3): DSGVTQTPKHLITATGQRVTLRCSPRSGDLSVYWYQQSLDQGLQFLIQYYNGEERAKGNILERFSAQQFPDLHSELNLSSLELGDSALYFCASSVAAGATDTQYFGPGTRLTVL.

V usage is TRBV7-9 and J usage is TRBJ2-2, with TRBD1 as a possible D gene (5 bases). The germline V and J ends were trimmed by 4 bases and 1 base, with 7 bases remaining between them. This CDR3 contains 14 residues. Germline V gives CDR1 SEHNR, CDR2 FQNEAQ (reference sequence). The CDR3 sequence is CASSSQGNTGELFF. CDR3 nucleotides: TGTGCCAGCAGCTCCCAGGGGAACACCGGGGAGCTGTTTTTT.

The V gene is TRBV6-5, the J gene TRBJ1-2; D is uncertain. CDR3 length: 13 amino acids. Trimming removed 0 bases from V and 5 bases from J, with 7 bases in between. From germline, CDR1 is MNHEY and CDR2 SVGAGI. The CDR3 spells CASSYSRTYGYTF. CDR3 coding DNA: TGTGCCAGCAGTTACTCGAGGACTTATGGCTACACCTTC.

The V call is TRBV27, the J call TRBJ1-2; the D gene is possibly TRBD1 (5 bases). V was cut by 3 bases and J by 8 bases, with 16 bases left in between. The CDR3 length is 14 residues. The germline CDR1 and CDR2 sequences are MNHEY and SMNVEV (reference sequence). The CDR3 sequence is CASSFLRDPGGYTF. In nucleotides, the CDR3 is TGTGCCAGCAGTTTCCTCCGGGACCCGGGAGGCTACACCTTC.

The chain is built from TRBV7-9 and TRBJ2-4; 8 bases agree with TRBD2. The CDR3 has 17 amino acids. The V and J ends lost 0 bases and 0 bases, in that order; junction bases with no gene match: 4. Germline assignment: CDR1 SEHNR and CDR2 FQNEAQ (reference sequence). CDR3 region: CASSLANSGVAKNIQYF. The CDR3 DNA sequence: TGTGCCAGCAGCTTAGCTAATAGCGGGGTAGCCAAAAACATTCAGTACTTC. The full variable domain, completed using reference TRBV7-9 and TRBJ2-4, is DTGVSQNPRHKITKRGQNVTFRCDPISEHNRLYWYRQTLGQGPEFLTYFQNEAQLEKSRLLSDRFSAERPKGSFSTLEIQRTEQGDSAMYLCASSLANSGVAKNIQYFGAGTRLSVL.

About this clone: Distinct nucleotide sequences in the sample also encode this CDR3. The CDR3: CASSLDGGNIQYF. The CDR3 DNA is TGTGCCAGCAGTTTAGACGGAGGAAACATTCAGTACTTC. The J gene is TRBJ2-4, the V gene TRBV27; D possibly corresponds to TRBD2 (5 bases). This CDR3 is built from 13 residues. Trimming cost V 2 bases and J 6 bases, with 8 bases left between them. The germline V gene has CDR1 MNHEY and CDR2 SMNVEV (reference sequence).

With regard to this clone: Other DNA sequences within the sample encode an identical CDR3. The chain combines TRBV7-9 with TRBJ2-3, with D hard to call. The CDR3 has 12 residues. The V end was cut by 7 bases, the J end by 4 bases, with 9 bases between. Germline CDR1 SEHNR, CDR2 FQNEAQ (reference sequence). The CDR3 DNA sequence: TGTGCCAGCACCTCTTCCCCAGATACGCAGTATTTT. Its protein is CASTSSPDTQYF. Full variable domain (missing parts from reference TRBV7-9 and TRBJ2-3): DTGVSQNPRHKITKRGQNVTFRCDPISEHNRLYWYRQTLGQGPEFLTYFQNEAQLEKSRLLSDRFSAERPKGSFSTLEIQRTEQGDSAMYLCASTSSPDTQYFGPGTRLTVL.

The rearrangement links TRBV7-9 to TRBJ2-7; the D gene could be TRBD1 or TRBD2 (5 bases each). With 3 bases removed from V and 2 bases from J, the gap between germline ends came to 14 bases. The CDR3 extends over 15 amino acids. Germline V gene sequence: CDR1 SEHNR, CDR2 FQNEAQ (reference sequence). CDR3 region: CASSFGETVTYEQYF. DNA of the CDR3: TGTGCCAGCAGCTTCGGGGAGACAGTGACCTACGAGCAGTACTTC.

V and J are TRBV4-1 and TRBJ2-7; 8 bases agree with TRBD1. The germline gives CDR1 MGHRA, CDR2 YSYEKL. With 5 bases clipped from V and 2 bases from J, the junction kept 5 bases outside the gene matches. The CDR3 is 14 amino acids. The CDR3 DNA sequence: TGCGCCAGCAGCTCGAGGACAGGGCCCTACGAGCAGTACTTC. It translates to CASSSRTGPYEQYF.

The chain has TRBV6-5 and TRBJ1-2; the D is unclear. Trimming shortened V by 0 bases and J by 6 bases, and 11 bases separated the two germline ends. This CDR3 spans 14 amino acids. Germline CDR1 MNHEY, CDR2 SVGAGI. For the CDR3, the DNA is TGTGCCAGCAGTTACTCAGGTGGAGGGAATGGCTACACCTTC. Translated, it gives CASSYSGGGNGYTF.

This clone appeared a few times. The CDR3 sequence: CASSYTGTGGTKEKLFF. The CDR3 nucleotides read TGTGCCAGCAGTTATACGGGGACAGGGGGTACGAAGGAAAAACTGTTTTTT. The rearrangement uses TRBV6-9 and TRBJ1-4; 11 bases agree with TRBD1. Germline V CDR1 and CDR2: MNHGY, SVAAGI. The CDR3 contains 17 residues. V lost 2 bases to trimming and J lost 8 bases; unmatched junction nucleotides: 10.

V usage is TRBV7-6 and J usage is TRBJ1-1; 9 bases align to TRBD1. The V and J ends lost 0 bases and 2 bases, in that order; junction bases with no gene match: 10. Germline V gene lookup returns CDR1 SGHVS and CDR2 FNYEAQ. CDR3 length: 18 amino acids. CDR3 sequence: CASSLAAGTGISNTEAFF. In DNA, the CDR3 is TGTGCCAGCAGCTTAGCCGCCGGGACAGGGATATCCAACACTGAAGCTTTCTTT.

The CDR3 DNA sequence: TGTGCCAGCAGCTTGGCCCTGGAGGGGAACACTGAAGCTTTCTTT. Translating gives CASSLALEGNTEAFF. This chain links TRBV5-6 with TRBJ1-1; D not resolved. Trimming left V 0 bases short and J 1 base short, with 10 bases between. CDR3 length equals 15 residues. CDR1 is SGHDT, CDR2 YYEEEE, per germline.

Here the CDR3 DNA reads TGTGCCAGCAGTGAACTTAGAGCCCAGGGGACCTATGGCTACACCTTC. This codes for CASSELRAQGTYGYTF. V and J are TRBV2 and TRBJ1-2, with D tentatively TRBD1 (6 bases). The CDR3 runs to 16 residues. Germline V lookup: CDR1 SNHLY, CDR2 FYNNEI. V was clipped by 2 bases and J by 4 bases, with 17 bases between them.

A note on this clone: The sample holds other DNA sequences that translate to the same CDR3. The chain carries TRBV7-9 and TRBJ1-1; no clear D gene. V was cut by 5 bases and J by 1 base, with 5 bases left in between. There are 12 residues in the CDR3. The V gene's germline CDR1 is SEHNR and CDR2 FQNEAQ (reference sequence). The CDR3 region has the DNA TGTGCCAGCAGCCCGGAGAACACTGAAGCTTTCTTT. The encoded protein is CASSPENTEAFF.

The chain uses TRBV6-1 and TRBJ1-5, with D uncertain. Germline V gene data show CDR1 as MNHNS and CDR2 as SASEGT. The CDR3 covers 18 residues. The V and J ends lost 4 bases and 4 bases respectively, with 23 bases between them. DNA for the CDR3: TGTGCCAGCAGTGCCCATTGGGCCTTGTTGAAGAAAAATCAGCCCCAGCATTTT. Translating gives CASSAHWALLKKNQPQHF.

The chain carries TRBV6-5 and TRBJ2-1; D uncertain. In germline, CDR1 is MNHEY, CDR2 SVGAGI. V was pared by 8 bases and J by 0 bases, with 5 bases between. The CDR3 covers 12 residues. The CDR3, as DNA: TGTGCCAGCGGTCGCTCCTACAATGAGCAGTTCTTC. Amino acids: CASGRSYNEQFF.

This chain uses TRBV7-9 with TRBJ2-5; D gene unclear. The germline V gene has CDR1 SEHNR and CDR2 FQNEAQ (reference sequence). The CDR3 contains 16 residues. The germline V and J ends were trimmed by 2 bases and 5 bases, with 18 bases remaining between them. The CDR3 bases are TGTGCCAGCAGCTTACCAGAAATGGAACTCGGGGAGACCCAGTACTTC. Translation: CASSLPEMELGETQYF.

The V and J genes are TRBV27 and TRBJ1-1, with 7 bases matching TRBD1. Germline V lookup: CDR1 MNHEY, CDR2 SMNVEV (reference sequence). The CDR3 extends over 14 amino acids. The V and J ends lost 3 bases and 1 base, in that order; junction bases with no gene match: 2. CDR3 sequence: CASSFGTANTEAFF. In DNA form, the CDR3 reads TGTGCCAGCAGTTTCGGGACAGCGAACACTGAAGCTTTCTTT.

In the case of this clone: This CDR3 is also generated by other DNA sequences in the sample. This sequence joins TRBV6-5 and TRBJ1-5; possible D gene TRBD1, 5 bases. CDR1 is MNHEY, CDR2 SVGAGI, per germline. The CDR3 runs to 14 residues. Trimming pared 3 bases from V and 4 bases from J, leaving 10 bases between. The DNA for the CDR3 is TGTGCCAGCAGTTATGGGGGGGATAATCAGCCCCAGCATTTT. It codes for CASSYGGDNQPQHF.

The chain couples TRBV9 to TRBJ1-3; tentative D call: TRBD1 (6 bases). Trimming stripped 0 bases from V and 3 bases from J, with 13 bases between. The V gene's germline CDR1 is SGDLS and CDR2 YYNGEE. This CDR3 spans 16 amino acids. CDR3 nucleotide sequence: TGTGCCAGCAGCGTAGGTGGGGGGCTCCGTGGAAACACCATATATTTT. It codes for CASSVGGGLRGNTIYF.

The chain joins TRBV7-8 to TRBJ2-7; D perhaps matches TRBD1 (6 bases). The CDR3 has 13 residues. V was clipped by 8 bases and J by 2 bases, with 13 bases between them. CDR1 SGHVS and CDR2 FQNEAQ come from the germline V gene. DNA of the CDR3: TGTGCCAGCGGCCGTACAGGGCCCTACGAGCAGTACTTC. Amino acids: CASGRTGPYEQYF. Drawing the rest from reference TRBV7-8 and TRBJ2-7, the complete variable domain is GAGVSQSPRYKVAKRGQDVALRCDPISGHVSLFWYQQALGQGPEFLTYFQNEAQLDKSGLPSDRFFAERPEGSVSTLKIQRTQQEDSAVYLCASGRTGPYEQYFGPGTRLTVT.